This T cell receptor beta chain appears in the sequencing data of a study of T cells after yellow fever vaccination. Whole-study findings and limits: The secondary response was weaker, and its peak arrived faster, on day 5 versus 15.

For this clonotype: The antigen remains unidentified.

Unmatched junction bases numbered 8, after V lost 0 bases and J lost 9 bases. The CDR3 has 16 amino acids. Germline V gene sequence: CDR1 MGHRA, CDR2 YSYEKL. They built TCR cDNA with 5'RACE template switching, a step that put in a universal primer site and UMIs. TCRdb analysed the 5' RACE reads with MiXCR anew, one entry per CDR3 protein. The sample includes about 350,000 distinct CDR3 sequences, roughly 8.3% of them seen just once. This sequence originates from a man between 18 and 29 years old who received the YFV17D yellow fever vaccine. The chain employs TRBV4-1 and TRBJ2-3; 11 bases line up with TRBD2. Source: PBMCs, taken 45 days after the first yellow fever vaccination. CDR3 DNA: TGCGCCAGCAGCCAAGATCTGTTAGCGGGGGGGTGGACGCAGTATTTT. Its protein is CASSQDLLAGGWTQYF.